A single sample is the source of the 11 T cell receptor beta chains below, sequenced in a study of CD8+ T cells in alopecia areata. Reverse transcription of extracted RNA yielded cDNA, which provided the sequencing template. Data came from immunoSEQ multiplex PCR; TCRdb stores just in-frame clones and leaves some out. The sample consists of more than 200,000 clones, around 67% of them appearing once. The input for sequencing was CD4+ T cells sorted from blood, taken at week 0. All receptors derive from a human donor with alopecia areata.

V is TRBV30 and J is TRBJ1-2, with a tentative D call TRBD1 (5 bases). V lost 0 bases and J 4 bases, leaving 15 bases between the germline ends. Germline V gives CDR1 GTSNPN, CDR2 SVGIG (reference sequence). This CDR3 spans 15 amino acids. CDR3 bases: TGTGCCTGGAGTGTAATCGAGGGGACCGCCTATGGCTACACCTTC. This encodes CAWSVIEGTAYGYTF.

V is TRBV5-4 and J is TRBJ2-5; 9 positions agree with TRBD1. This CDR3 is built from 16 residues. V shed 0 bases, J shed 4 bases, and the junction held 7 bases outside the gene matches. Germline CDR1 SGHNT, CDR2 YYREEE (reference sequence). The CDR3 DNA reads TGTGCCAGCAGCTTGGAGAGGGGACAGGGATCAGAGACCCAGTACTTC. This codes for CASSLERGQGSETQYF.

A few counts support this clone. This chain links TRBV5-1 with TRBJ2-1; a possible D gene is TRBD2 (5 bases). The CDR3 runs 15 residues. Germline loops: CDR1 SGHRS, CDR2 YFSETQ. Trimming cost V 6 bases and J 8 bases, with 21 bases left between them. The CDR3 DNA follows: TGCGCCAGCACCGCTAGCCCCTCGACGTTGGATGAGCAGTTCTTC. Amino acids: CASTASPSTLDEQFF.

The chain uses TRBV2 and TRBJ2-7; 7 bases are shared with TRBD2. CDR3 size: 14 residues. Losses at the gene ends were 8 bases for V and 0 bases for J; bases not matched to a gene: 7. Germline-derived CDR1 and CDR2 are SNHLY and FYNNEI. CDR3 loop: CASLGGTPSYEQYF. The CDR3 DNA follows: TGTGCCAGCCTCGGGGGGACCCCCTCCTACGAGCAGTACTTC.

This clone was observed once. The chain employs TRBV7-8 and TRBJ2-5, with D unresolved. This CDR3 region has 11 residues. The germline gives CDR1 SGHVS, CDR2 FQNEAQ. Trimming left V 1 base short and J 7 bases short, with 4 bases between. The CDR3 spells CASSLDATQYF. CDR3 sequence (DNA): TGTGCCAGCAGCTTAGATGCGACCCAGTACTTC.

The rearrangement joins TRBV11-2 to TRBJ2-5; 12 bases fit TRBD1. The germline V gene has CDR1 SGHAT and CDR2 FQNNGV. The CDR3 sequence is 15 residues long. The ends lost 2 bases at V and 5 bases at J; junction bases unmatched: 3. The CDR3 here is CASSLPGQGAETQYF. The CDR3 coding sequence is TGTGCCAGCAGCTTACCGGGACAGGGGGCCGAGACCCAGTACTTC.

The rearrangement joins TRBV2 to TRBJ2-2; D is uncertain. This CDR3 spans 15 amino acids. V was pared by 4 bases and J by 6 bases, with 15 bases between. CDR1 and CDR2 from the germline V gene are SNHLY and FYNNEI. The CDR3: CASSGLGPLAGELFF. CDR3 sequence (DNA): TGTGCCAGCAGTGGTCTAGGACCTTTGGCCGGGGAGCTGTTTTTT. Together with reference TRBV2 and TRBJ2-2, the CDR3 gives the full variable domain: EPEVTQTPSHQVTQMGQEVILRCVPISNHLYFYWYRQILGQKVEFLVSFYNNEISEKSEIFDDQFSVERPDGSNFTLKIRSTKLEDSAMYFCASSGLGPLAGELFFGEGSRLTVL.

V usage is TRBV30 and J usage is TRBJ1-2, with D unclear. The germline V gene encodes CDR1 GTSNPN and CDR2 SVGIG (reference sequence). This CDR3 comprises 14 residues. V gave up 3 bases and J gave up 5 bases, with 16 bases separating them. CDR3 protein: CAWRLPGLGYGYTF. The DNA for the CDR3 is TGTGCCTGGAGGCTACCGGGGTTAGGGTATGGCTACACCTTC.

The gene calls are TRBV11-2 and TRBJ1-2; TRBD1 is a possible D gene (5 bases). Per the germline V gene, CDR1 is SGHAT and CDR2 is FQNNGV. CDR3 length: 14 amino acids. Trimming removed 5 bases at V and 6 bases at J, with 16 bases between. CDR3 protein: CASSARGGAHGYTF. In DNA form, the CDR3 reads TGTGCCAGCAGCGCTCGAGGAGGGGCCCATGGCTACACCTTC.

The rearrangement uses TRBV29-1 and TRBJ2-1, with TRBD2 identical over 9 bases. This CDR3 has 13 amino acids. J gave up 6 bases and V 5 bases, and 5 bases lay outside the gene matches. The germline CDR1 and CDR2 sequences are SQVTM and ANQGSEA. The CDR3, as DNA: TGCAGCGTTACTAGCGGGCGGGGCAATGAGCAGTTCTTC. It yields the protein CSVTSGRGNEQFF.

The chain has TRBV6-1 and TRBJ2-5; D remains ambiguous. This CDR3 spans 13 amino acids. The germline gives CDR1 MNHNS, CDR2 SASEGT. Trimming shortened V by 10 bases and J by 5 bases, and 17 bases separated the two germline ends. Written as DNA, the CDR3 is TGTGCCACGCGAGCACTGGGGAAGGAGACCCAGTACTTC. Protein product: CATRALGKETQYF.